This T cell receptor (beta chain) emerged from a study of cytomegalovirus exposure and HLA in healthy donors. Study-level findings and limits: A few chains tied to CMV proved CMV antigen-specific in vitro. The authors enumerated some 160 TCR beta chains as linked to cytomegalovirus. Most sequenced TCRs were rare (though some public TCRs occurred in many donors). In the 95 to 150 validation repertoires, about 94% of cluster scores exceeded 0, per a later analysis.

The CDR3 totals 15 residues. J lost 6 bases, V lost 7 bases, and 9 bases had no gene match. Germline lookup yields CDR1 MNHEY and CDR2 SVGAGI. This clone was counted a single time. The target antigen is unknown. Clones were sequenced by immunoSEQ multiplex PCR, and TCRdb holds only the in-frame ones, with some missing. The table has some 140,000 clones, 70% to 90% seen once. This TCR derives from a woman aged 30 to 39 in good health and CMV-seronegative. This chain links TRBV6-5 with TRBJ1-5, with 10 bases aligning to TRBD1. The material sequenced was PBMCs. CDR3 residues: CASTPTGGASQPQHF. In nucleotides, the CDR3 is TGTGCCAGCACCCCGACAGGGGGCGCGAGTCAGCCCCAGCATTTT.